This TCR beta chain was documented in a study of cytomegalovirus exposure and HLA in healthy donors. Study summary: A preliminary data release comprised 70 million to 95 million unique TCRs obtained from HLA-typed donors.

Trimming removed 10 bases at V and 2 bases at J, with 12 bases between. Germline V lookup: CDR1 SGDLS, CDR2 YYNGEE. This CDR3 is 12 amino acids long. In the case of this clone: The antigen is unknown.

It was with 60 Vbeta and 13 Jbeta primers that the PCR ran. TCRdb keeps only in-frame clones here, not all; method: immunoSEQ multiplex PCR. The sample carries about 170,000 clones, about 85% recorded once. Whole-study results and caveats: There was a cluster of highly shared sequence variants that was likely a sequencing artifact. In a later analysis, TCR beta V- and J-gene trimming showed a link to a missense DCLRE1C variant. There were some V segments, including TRBV6-2 and TRBV6-3, excluded as indistinguishable.

Sequenced: PBMCs. The chain has TRBV9 and TRBJ1-2; no firm D call. This clonotype was sampled from a man between 18 and 35 years old in good health and CMV-seropositive. CDR3 protein: CASVGLNYGYTF. The CDR3 DNA reads TGTGCCTCTGTTGGGCTCAACTATGGCTACACCTTC.